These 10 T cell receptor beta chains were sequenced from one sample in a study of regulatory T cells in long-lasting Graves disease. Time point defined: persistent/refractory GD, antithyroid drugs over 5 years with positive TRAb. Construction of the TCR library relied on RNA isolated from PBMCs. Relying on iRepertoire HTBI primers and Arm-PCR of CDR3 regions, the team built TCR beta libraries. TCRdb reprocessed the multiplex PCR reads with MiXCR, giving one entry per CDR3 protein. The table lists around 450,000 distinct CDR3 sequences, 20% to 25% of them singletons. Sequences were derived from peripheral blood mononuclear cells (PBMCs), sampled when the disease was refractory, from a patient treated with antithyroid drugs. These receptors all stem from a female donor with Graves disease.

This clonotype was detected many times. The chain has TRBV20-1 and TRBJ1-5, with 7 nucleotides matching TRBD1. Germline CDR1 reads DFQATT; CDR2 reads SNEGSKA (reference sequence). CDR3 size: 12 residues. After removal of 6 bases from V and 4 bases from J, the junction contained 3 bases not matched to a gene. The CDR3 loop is CSALRGNQPQHF. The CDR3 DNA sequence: TGCAGTGCACTCAGGGGGAATCAGCCCCAGCATTTT.

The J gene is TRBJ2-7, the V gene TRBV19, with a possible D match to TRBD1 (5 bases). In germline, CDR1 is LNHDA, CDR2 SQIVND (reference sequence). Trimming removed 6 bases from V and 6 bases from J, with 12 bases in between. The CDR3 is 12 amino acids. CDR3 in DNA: TGTGCCAGTAGCCCCCAGGGTGGCGAGCAGTACTTC. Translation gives CASSPQGGEQYF.

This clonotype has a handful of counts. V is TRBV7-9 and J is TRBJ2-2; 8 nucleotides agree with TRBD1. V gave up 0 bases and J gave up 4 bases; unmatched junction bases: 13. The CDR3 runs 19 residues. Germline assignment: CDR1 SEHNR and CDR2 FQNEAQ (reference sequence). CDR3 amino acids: CASSLAGTGNTPGTGELFF. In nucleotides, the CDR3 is TGTGCCAGCAGCTTAGCTGGGACAGGAAATACTCCAGGCACCGGGGAGCTGTTTTTT.

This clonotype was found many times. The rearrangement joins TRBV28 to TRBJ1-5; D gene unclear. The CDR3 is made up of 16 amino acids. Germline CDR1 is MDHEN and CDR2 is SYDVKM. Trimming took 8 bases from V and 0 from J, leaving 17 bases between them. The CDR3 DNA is TGTGCCAGCGAACCGGCCGGGAGCCTTAGCAATCAGCCCCAGCATTTT. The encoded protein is CASEPAGSLSNQPQHF.

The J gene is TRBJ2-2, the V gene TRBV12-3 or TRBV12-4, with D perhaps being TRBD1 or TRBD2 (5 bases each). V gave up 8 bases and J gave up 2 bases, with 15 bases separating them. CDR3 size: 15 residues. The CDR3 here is CASAEGRANTGELFF. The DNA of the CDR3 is TGTGCCAGCGCCGAGGGCAGGGCAAACACCGGGGAGCTGTTTTTT.

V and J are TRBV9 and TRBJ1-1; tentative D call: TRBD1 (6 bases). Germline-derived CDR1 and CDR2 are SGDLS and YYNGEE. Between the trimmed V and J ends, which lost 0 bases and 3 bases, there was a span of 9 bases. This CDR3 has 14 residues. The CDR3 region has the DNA TGTGCCAGCAGCGTAGTGGGGGCCTACACTGAAGCTTTCTTT. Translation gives CASSVVGAYTEAFF.

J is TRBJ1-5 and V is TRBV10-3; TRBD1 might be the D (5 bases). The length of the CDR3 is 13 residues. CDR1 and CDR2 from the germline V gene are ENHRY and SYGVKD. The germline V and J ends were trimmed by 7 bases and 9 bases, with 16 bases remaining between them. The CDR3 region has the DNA TGTGCCATCACCGAGGGCGGGGGGTGGCCCCAGCATTTT. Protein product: CAITEGGGWPQHF.

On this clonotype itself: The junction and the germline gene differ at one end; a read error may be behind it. CDR3 bases: TGTGCCAGCAGTTTAGGGTGGGGATCGAATGAAAAACTGTCTTTT. Its translation: CASSLGWGSNEKLSF. The chain links TRBV27 to TRBJ1-4; D remains unclear. Per germline, CDR1 MNHEY and CDR2 SMNVEV (reference sequence). This CDR3 comprises 15 residues.

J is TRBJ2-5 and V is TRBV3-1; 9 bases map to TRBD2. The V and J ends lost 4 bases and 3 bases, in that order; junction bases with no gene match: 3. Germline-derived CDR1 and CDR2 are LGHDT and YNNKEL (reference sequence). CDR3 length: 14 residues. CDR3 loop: CASSPPSGKETQYF. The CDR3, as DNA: TGTGCCAGCAGCCCGCCTAGCGGGAAAGAGACCCAGTACTTC.

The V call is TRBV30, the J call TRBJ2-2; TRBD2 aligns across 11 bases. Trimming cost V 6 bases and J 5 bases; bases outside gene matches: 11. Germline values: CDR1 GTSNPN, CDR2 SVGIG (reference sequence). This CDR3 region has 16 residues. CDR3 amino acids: CACRYSGTSGTGELFF. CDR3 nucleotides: TGTGCCTGCCGGTACTCCGGGACTAGCGGAACCGGGGAGCTGTTTTTT. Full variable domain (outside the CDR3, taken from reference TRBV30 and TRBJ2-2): SQTIHQWPATLVQPVGSPLSLECTVEGTSNPNLYWYRQAAGRGLQLLFYSVGIGQISSEVPQNLSASRPQDRQFILSSKKLLLSDSGFYLCACRYSGTSGTGELFFGEGSRLTVL.